The clone carrying this T cell receptor (beta chain) occurred a few times. Its antigen is unidentified. These data belong to a study of T cell responses to AZD1222 COVID-19 vaccine. Findings and limits, study-wide: The study found Spike-specific TCR breadth and depth rose after two AZD1222 doses. Only 6 or 7 individuals given AZD1222 were seropositive at baseline. A mostly white British donor set with more females was recruited, and clonal diversity was possibly underestimated.

This table comes from immunoSEQ multiplex PCR, and its TCRdb copy is limited to in-frame clones, with some not included. This sample has just under 90,000 clones, with 88% found just once. The V end lost 8 bases, the J end lost 1 base, and 11 bases lay between the germline ends. This CDR3 comprises 14 residues. Germline lookup yields CDR1 WNHNN and CDR2 SYGVQD (reference sequence). The chain combines TRBV10-1 with TRBJ2-2, with a possible D match to TRBD2 (5 bases). Sequenced material: peripheral blood, taken on day 0 of AZD1222 vaccination. The sequence came from an adult in good health. CDR3 protein: CASASGGNTGELFF. CDR3 DNA sequence: TGCGCCAGCGCCAGCGGAGGGAACACCGGGGAGCTGTTTTTT.